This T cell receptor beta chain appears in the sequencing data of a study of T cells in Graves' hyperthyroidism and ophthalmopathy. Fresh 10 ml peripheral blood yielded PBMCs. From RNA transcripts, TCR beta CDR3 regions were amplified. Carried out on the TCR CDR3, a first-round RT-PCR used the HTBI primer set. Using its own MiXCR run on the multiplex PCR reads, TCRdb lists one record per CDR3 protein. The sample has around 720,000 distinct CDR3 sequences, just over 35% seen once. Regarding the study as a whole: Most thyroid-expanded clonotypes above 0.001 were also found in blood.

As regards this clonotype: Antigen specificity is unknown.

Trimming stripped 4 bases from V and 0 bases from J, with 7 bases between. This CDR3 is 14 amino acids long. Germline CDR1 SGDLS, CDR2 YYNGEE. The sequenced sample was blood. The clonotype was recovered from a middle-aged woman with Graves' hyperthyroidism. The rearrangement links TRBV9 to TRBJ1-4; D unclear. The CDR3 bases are TGTGCCAGCAGCCGGGGAGCAACTAATGAAAAACTGTTTTTT. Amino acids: CASSRGATNEKLFF.